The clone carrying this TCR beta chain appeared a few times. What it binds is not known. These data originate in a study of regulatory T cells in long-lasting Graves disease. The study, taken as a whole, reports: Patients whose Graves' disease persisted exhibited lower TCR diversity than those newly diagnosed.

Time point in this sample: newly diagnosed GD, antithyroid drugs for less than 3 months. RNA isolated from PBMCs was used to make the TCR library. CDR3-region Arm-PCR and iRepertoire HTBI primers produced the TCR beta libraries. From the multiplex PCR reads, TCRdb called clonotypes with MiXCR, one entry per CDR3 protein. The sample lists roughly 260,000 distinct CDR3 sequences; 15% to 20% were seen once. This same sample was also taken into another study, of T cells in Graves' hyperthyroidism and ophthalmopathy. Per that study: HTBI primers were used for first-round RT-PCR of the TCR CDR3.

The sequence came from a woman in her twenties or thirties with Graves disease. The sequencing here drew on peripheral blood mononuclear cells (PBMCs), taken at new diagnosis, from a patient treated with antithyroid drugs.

CDR3 in amino acids: CATSRAGGFGEKLFF. In DNA, the CDR3 is TGTGCCACCAGCAGAGCAGGGGGTTTTGGTGAAAAACTGTTTTTT. The chain joins TRBV15 to TRBJ1-4; 7 bases are a match to TRBD1. This CDR3 is built from 15 residues. J gave up 7 bases and V 1 base, and 6 bases lay outside the gene matches. Germline values: CDR1 LNHNV, CDR2 YYDKDF (reference sequence).